These 9 T cell receptor beta chains were sequenced from one sample in a study of shared clonotypes between healthy human individuals. Naive CD8 populations comprised CD45RO-negative cells positively selected for CCR7, excluding terminally differentiated effector memory CD45RA+ cells. Assay: immunoSEQ multiplex PCR; the TCRdb copy retains only in-frame clones and omits some. Of more than 600,000 clones listed, under 95% were seen once; the top ten hold approximately 24%. The sample consisted of naive CD8+ T cells sorted from blood. The receptors stem from a man aged 25 to 40 in good health.

The chain joins TRBV7-9 to TRBJ1-2, with no clear D. Germline CDR1 and CDR2: SEHNR and FQNEAQ (reference sequence). V lost 1 base to trimming and J lost 5 bases, with 11 bases between them. This CDR3 spans 14 amino acids. CDR3 sequence reads: CASSLDVTAYGYTF. The CDR3 DNA follows: TGTGCCAGCAGCTTAGATGTGACGGCGTATGGCTACACCTTC.

The chain couples TRBV19 to TRBJ2-7; 8 bases align to TRBD2. Germline values: CDR1 LNHDA, CDR2 SQIVND (reference sequence). This CDR3 has 14 amino acids. The J segment lost 4 bases and the V segment lost 4 bases, leaving 6 bases of the junction unmatched. The CDR3 bases are TGTGCCAGTAGTAGCCTAGCGGGCGAGTACGAGCAGTACTTC. This gives the protein CASSSLAGEYEQYF.

The V and J genes are TRBV5-8 and TRBJ2-1; D assignment may be TRBD1 or TRBD2 (6 bases each). Germline loops: CDR1 SGHTS, CDR2 YDEGEE. V dropped 2 bases and J dropped 8 bases, with 20 bases sitting between them. CDR3 length: 16 residues. The CDR3 DNA sequence: TGTGCCAGCAGCTTTGGAGGGGGGTCAATTTACGATGAGCAGTTCTTC. This sequence encodes CASSFGGGSIYDEQFF.

This clone was recorded only once. CDR3 protein: CASSGEDSGPDTQYF. The CDR3 nucleotides are TGTGCCAGCAGCGGGGAGGACAGCGGTCCAGATACGCAGTATTTT. The V and J genes are TRBV9 and TRBJ2-3; tentatively, D is TRBD1 or TRBD2 (6 bases each). With 3 bases removed from V and 4 bases from J, the gap between germline ends came to 15 bases. The CDR3 consists of 15 residues. Germline CDR1 and CDR2: SGDLS and YYNGEE.

The gene calls are TRBV14 and TRBJ2-3, with D possibly matching TRBD2 (6 bases). Germline CDR1 is SGHDN and CDR2 is FVKESK. The V end was cut by 0 bases, the J end by 1 base, with 14 bases between. The CDR3 covers 17 residues. In nucleotides, the CDR3 is TGTGCCAGCAGCCAAGAAGCGACCGAGCGGGGCACAGATACGCAGTATTTT. Its translation is CASSQEATERGTDTQYF.

This chain connects TRBV6-5 to TRBJ2-5, with a weak D call TRBD1 (7 bases). The assigned J gene may be wrong: the sequence end matches TRBJ2-7 better. This CDR3 has 15 amino acids. CDR1 and CDR2 from the germline V gene are MNHEY and SVGAGI. The CDR3 is CASSYSGRGDYEQYF. CDR3 nucleotide sequence: TGTGCCAGCAGTTATTCGGGCAGGGGGGACTACGAGCAGTACTTC.

The rearrangement joins TRBV7-9 to TRBJ1-1; a weak D match, TRBD1 (5 bases). The CDR3 has 14 residues. The V gene's germline CDR1 is SEHNR and CDR2 FQNEAQ (reference sequence). With 3 bases removed from V and 3 bases from J, the gap between germline ends came to 11 bases. The CDR3 nucleotides read TGTGCCAGCAGCTTTGTCAGGGACCACACTGAAGCTTTCTTT. It encodes CASSFVRDHTEAFF.

This chain links TRBV28 with TRBJ1-4; D gene unclear. The CDR3 runs to 13 residues. CDR1 is MDHEN, CDR2 SYDVKM, per germline. V shed 3 bases and J shed 2 bases, with 4 bases lying between them. The CDR3 protein is CASSLFTNEKLFF. The DNA of the CDR3 is TGTGCCAGCAGTTTGTTCACTAATGAAAAACTGTTTTTT.

The rearrangement links TRBV6-5 to TRBJ1-2, with a weak D call TRBD1 (5 bases). Germline loops: CDR1 MNHEY, CDR2 SVGAGI. V was pared by 6 bases and J by 5 bases, with 13 bases between. This CDR3 contains 13 residues. CDR3 in DNA: TGTGCCAGCAGGCCTTCGACAGTTTATGGCTACACCTTC. Protein: CASRPSTVYGYTF.